A selection of T cell receptor beta chains follows, all from one sample in a study of long-term antiretroviral therapy in people with HIV. Assay used: immunoSEQ multiplex PCR; TCRdb lists only in-frame clones, some missing. The sample yields approximately 24,000 clones, about 86% seen once. The sequences come from unsorted PBMCs, collected roughly 4.5 years after starting antiretroviral therapy. These receptors were taken from a man aged 25 to 40 with HIV. Each CDR3 is given with its conserved first and last residue. The D gene is left open where the match is weak.

TRBJ2-1,.,TRBV7-5,CARSFRTGHYNEQFF,TGTGCCAGAAGCTTTAGGACAGGGCATTACAATGAGCAGTTCTTC
TRBJ1-1,TRBD1,TRBV10-3,CAISDRGGTEAFF,TGTGCCATTTCAGACAGGGGAGGCACTGAAGCTTTCTTT
TRBJ2-1,.,TRBV25-1,CASSEWGSEQFF,TGTGCCAGCAGTGAATGGGGATCTGAGCAGTTCTTC
TRBJ1-6,TRBD1,TRBV28,CASSLWPPGQGNSPLHF,TGTGCCAGCAGTTTATGGCCACCGGGACAGGGGAATTCACCCCTCCACTTT
TRBJ1-1,TRBD1,TRBV6-6,CASSYLGQVNTEAFF,TGTGCCAGCAGTTACTTGGGACAGGTAAACACTGAAGCTTTCTTT
TRBJ1-1,.,TRBV14,CASSHGGPPEAFF,TGTGCCAGCAGCCATGGGGGGCCCCCTGAGGCTTTCTTT
TRBJ2-7,TRBD2,TRBV18,CASSRTAGDGTYEQYF,TGTGCCAGCTCACGAACCGCGGGGGACGGGACCTACGAGCAGTACTTC
TRBJ1-6,TRBD1,TRBV6-1,CASSKTGPYNSPLHF,TGTGCCAGCAGTAAGACAGGGCCCTATAATTCACCCCTCCACTTT
TRBJ2-3,.,TRBV9,CASSVVPGDTQYF,TGTGCCAGCAGCGTAGTTCCGGGAGATACGCAGTATTTT
TRBJ2-7,.,TRBV11-2,CASSLSRGGGLGEQYF,TGTGCCAGCAGCTTATCCAGGGGGGGCGGCCTGGGGGAGCAGTACTTC